Listed below are T cell receptor beta chains from one sample, sequenced in a study of shared clonotypes between healthy human individuals. Sequenced by immunoSEQ multiplex PCR; TCRdb stores in-frame clones only, minus some. The table shows about 2.3 million clones, with 80% to 95% occurring only once. Sequencing was performed on naive CD4+ T cells from PBMCs. These receptors came from a man younger than 35 in good health. Some clones in this sample may be carry-over from other donors' samples. Each CDR3 is given without its conserved first and last residue.

V gene: TRBV28
J gene: TRBJ2-7
CDR3 protein: ASSPYGTSGRVEQY

V gene: TRBV18
J gene: TRBJ2-7
CDR3 protein: ASSVGSGGEQY

V gene: TRBV25-1
J gene: TRBJ2-3
CDR3 protein: ASSQTSGRAAADTQY

V gene: TRBV7-2
J gene: TRBJ1-2
CDR3 protein: ASSLGRVGYT

V gene: TRBV13
J gene: TRBJ2-6
CDR3 protein: ASSLISGANVLT

V gene: TRBV11-2
J gene: TRBJ2-3
CDR3 protein: ASQRLASGTDTQY

V gene: TRBV30
J gene: TRBJ2-3
CDR3 protein: AWSVGRSSTRWGGQY

V gene: TRBV28
J gene: TRBJ2-1
CDR3 protein: ASSLRTGNSYNEQF

V gene: TRBV5-1
J gene: TRBJ2-3
CDR3 protein: ASSLWAANTDTQY

V gene: TRBV14
J gene: TRBJ2-2
CDR3 protein: ASSQGGTRNGELF

V gene: TRBV25-1
J gene: TRBJ2-1
CDR3 protein: ASSEGSSGAQFEQF

V gene: TRBV7-2
J gene: TRBJ2-7
CDR3 protein: ASSPQGGSYEQY

V gene: TRBV6-6
J gene: TRBJ1-1
CDR3 protein: ASSYSADRNTEAF

V gene: TRBV19
J gene: TRBJ1-1
CDR3 protein: ASNKEDRNTEAF

V gene: TRBV19
J gene: TRBJ1-2
CDR3 protein: AVSGGYGYT

V gene: TRBV6-5
J gene: TRBJ1-2
CDR3 protein: ASSYLGQGLVFGYT

V gene: TRBV28
J gene: TRBJ1-5
CDR3 protein: ASSSPNQPQH

V gene: TRBV10-3
J gene: TRBJ1-5
CDR3 protein: AISSRGNQPQH

V gene: TRBV7-2
J gene: TRBJ1-1
CDR3 protein: ASSFAGREAF

V gene: TRBV19
J gene: TRBJ2-2
CDR3 protein: ASGTVEYMGELF

V gene: TRBV10-3
J gene: TRBJ1-3
CDR3 protein: AISDGQQSSGNTIY

V gene: TRBV19
J gene: TRBJ1-1
CDR3 protein: ASRPLVRDRELDTEAF

V gene: TRBV27
J gene: TRBJ2-7
CDR3 protein: ASSSLTRPEQY

V gene: TRBV5-1
J gene: TRBJ2-5
CDR3 protein: ASSLAPQSLGETQY

V gene: TRBV11-2
J gene: TRBJ1-3
CDR3 protein: ASSLTRNTIY

V gene: TRBV28
J gene: TRBJ2-1
CDR3 protein: ASSLNGNEQF

V gene: TRBV10-3
J gene: TRBJ2-2
CDR3 protein: ATRALAGEGVRDTGELF

V gene: TRBV9
J gene: TRBJ2-7
CDR3 protein: ASSVESGMSYEQY

V gene: TRBV6-5
J gene: TRBJ2-3
CDR3 protein: ASSYSASGGPIWY

V gene: TRBV25-1
J gene: TRBJ2-2
CDR3 protein: ASSEWRGGQNTGELF

V gene: TRBV4-1
J gene: TRBJ1-2
CDR3 protein: ASSQRTDYGYT

V gene: TRBV2
J gene: TRBJ2-4
CDR3 protein: ASSENRGIAIQY

V gene: TRBV4-1
J gene: TRBJ1-5
CDR3 protein: ASSPGAGGSPANQPQH

V gene: TRBV19
J gene: TRBJ2-3
CDR3 protein: ASSRSERGTDTQY

V gene: TRBV9
J gene: TRBJ2-3
CDR3 protein: ASSEDWDTQY

V gene: TRBV11-2
J gene: TRBJ2-7
CDR3 protein: ASSLTDYSYEQY

V gene: TRBV4-2
J gene: TRBJ2-1
CDR3 protein: ASSPTGRVDEQF

V gene: TRBV7-3
J gene: TRBJ2-2
CDR3 protein: ASSLNDGRTGELF

V gene: TRBV7-6
J gene: TRBJ2-3
CDR3 protein: ASSDSRGTQY

V gene: TRBV28
J gene: TRBJ2-7
CDR3 protein: ASSPAQRANYEQY

V gene: TRBV12-5
J gene: TRBJ1-2
CDR3 protein: ASGLGTGSGYGYT

V gene: TRBV2
J gene: TRBJ1-1
CDR3 protein: ATRGNRGVEAF

V gene: TRBV15
J gene: TRBJ2-5
CDR3 protein: ATSRGYGETQY

V gene: TRBV19
J gene: TRBJ2-3
CDR3 protein: ATADRGKNPPDTQY

V gene: TRBV2
J gene: TRBJ1-5
CDR3 protein: ASSSQGGSEQPQH